The 24 T cell receptor beta chains presented below share a single source sample, sequenced in a study of blood T cell repertoires in COVID-19. Measured with immunoSEQ multiplex PCR; TCRdb has only the in-frame clones, and not every one. The sample has a few hundred thousand clones; 85% to 90% are singletons. The sequencing sample was made of PBMCs or T cells enriched from blood (not recorded which). The source of these receptors is a man aged 25 to 40 who had recovered from COVID-19.

J is TRBJ2-5 and V is TRBV30; 11 nucleotides match TRBD2. The CDR3 is 15 amino acids. Germline lookup yields CDR1 GTSNPN and CDR2 SVGIG (reference sequence). V shed 3 bases and J 4 bases; nucleotides not matched to a gene: 7. The CDR3 region is CAWRPGLAGRETQYF. The CDR3 DNA sequence: TGTGCCTGGAGACCAGGACTAGCGGGTAGAGAGACCCAGTACTTC. Looking up the rest from reference TRBV30 and TRBJ2-5 gives the full variable domain: SQTIHQWPATLVQPVGSPLSLECTVEGTSNPNLYWYRQAAGRGLQLLFYSVGIGQISSEVPQNLSASRPQDRQFILSSKKLLLSDSGFYLCAWRPGLAGRETQYFGPGTRLLVL.

V is TRBV18 and J is TRBJ2-7; 7 nucleotides agree with TRBD2. The ends lost 2 bases at V and 3 bases at J; junction bases unmatched: 10. CDR1 is KGHSH and CDR2 is LQKENI in the germline V gene. The CDR3 is 16 amino acids. The CDR3 region has the DNA TGTGCCAGCTCACCAGGGGTGGCGGGAGTAGGCTACGAGCAGTACTTC. This codes for CASSPGVAGVGYEQYF.

The chain carries TRBV10-2 and TRBJ2-7; 7 positions match TRBD1. V gave up 7 bases and J gave up 4 bases; unmatched junction bases: 4. The CDR3 totals 12 residues. Germline V CDR1 and CDR2: WSHSY, SAAADI. Here the CDR3 DNA reads TGCGCCAGCAAAAGACAGGGTTACGAGCAGTACTTC. Translated: CASKRQGYEQYF.

V is TRBV7-9 and J is TRBJ2-7; the D gene is possibly TRBD2 (5 bases). Germline V gene lookup returns CDR1 SEHNR and CDR2 FQNEAQ (reference sequence). V lost 5 bases, J lost 0 bases, and 14 bases lay in between. CDR3 length: 15 residues. CDR3 DNA sequence: TGTGCCAGCAGCCGGACCCCGGGGATCTCCTACGAGCAGTACTTC. Encoded protein: CASSRTPGISYEQYF. The full variable domain, in which reference TRBV7-9 and TRBJ2-7 provide the parts outside the CDR3, is DTGVSQNPRHKITKRGQNVTFRCDPISEHNRLYWYRQTLGQGPEFLTYFQNEAQLEKSRLLSDRFSAERPKGSFSTLEIQRTEQGDSAMYLCASSRTPGISYEQYFGPGTRLTVT.

Written as DNA, the CDR3 is TGCGCCAGCAGCTTGGGACAGGGACGCTCCTATAATTCACCCCTCCACTTT. Protein product: CASSLGQGRSYNSPLHF. This chain joins TRBV5-1 and TRBJ1-6; 7 bases map to TRBD1. V shed 0 bases, J shed 0 bases, and the junction held 3 bases outside the gene matches. Germline V gene lookup returns CDR1 SGHRS and CDR2 YFSETQ. CDR3 size: 17 residues.

This rearrangement joins TRBV7-9 to TRBJ2-3, with 7 positions matching TRBD2. The CDR3 has 17 residues. Trimming removed 1 base from V and 2 bases from J; junction bases left unmatched: 9. Germline V gives CDR1 SEHNR, CDR2 FQNEAQ (reference sequence). The chain's CDR3 is CASSLDRAGLSTDTQYF. CDR3 nucleotides: TGTGCCAGCAGCTTAGACAGAGCGGGACTTTCCACAGATACGCAGTATTTT.

The rearrangement uses TRBV6-4 and TRBJ2-1, with a weak D call TRBD1 (7 bases). The germline CDR1 and CDR2 sequences are MRHNA and SNTAGT. V was clipped by 2 bases and J by 7 bases, with 12 bases between them. CDR3 length: 14 residues. In DNA, the CDR3 is TGTGCCAGCAGTGACGGACAGGCGGGGAATGAGCAGTTCTTC. Amino acid sequence: CASSDGQAGNEQFF.

This chain links TRBV5-1 with TRBJ1-1, with D possibly TRBD1 on 6 matching bases. Germline assignment: CDR1 SGHRS and CDR2 YFSETQ. V gave up 4 bases and J gave up 0 bases, with 13 bases separating them. The CDR3 contains 15 residues. For the CDR3, the DNA is TGCGCCAGCAGCAACTACAGGGTAGTGAACACTGAAGCTTTCTTT. Its translation: CASSNYRVVNTEAFF.

The chain joins TRBV4-1 to TRBJ2-4, with a tentative D call TRBD2 (6 bases). Trimming took off 0 bases at V and 9 bases at J, with 12 bases between the two ends. Germline V lookup: CDR1 MGHRA, CDR2 YSYEKL. There are 14 residues in the CDR3. The CDR3 bases are TGCGCCAGCAGCCAAGATAGGGCAGCGGGCATTCAGTACTTC. Its translation is CASSQDRAAGIQYF.

The chain joins TRBV18 to TRBJ1-5, with 12 bases lining up with TRBD1. Per germline, CDR1 KGHSH and CDR2 LQKENI. The CDR3 totals 18 residues. V dropped 4 bases and J dropped 5; count of bases not matched to a gene: 12. The CDR3 loop is CASSLQPPGTGGYQPQHF. The DNA of the CDR3 is TGTGCCAGCTCACTACAACCCCCCGGGACAGGGGGCTATCAGCCCCAGCATTTT.

The chain carries TRBV29-1 and TRBJ2-3; TRBD2 matches at 9 bases. The J segment lost 0 bases and the V segment lost 2 bases, leaving 3 bases of the junction unmatched. The CDR3 spans 15 residues. Germline V CDR1 and CDR2: SQVTM, ANQGSEA. CDR3 nucleotide sequence: TGCAGCGTTGAACCTAGCGGGACTAGCACAGATACGCAGTATTTT. Translation gives CSVEPSGTSTDTQYF.

The CDR3 loop reads CASSLETTYEQYF. CDR3 bases: TGCGCCAGCAGCTTAGAAACTACCTACGAGCAGTACTTC. The J gene is TRBJ2-7, the V gene TRBV5-1; D uncertain. The CDR3 contains 13 residues. V lost 2 bases and J 2 bases, leaving 8 bases between the germline ends. CDR1 SGHRS and CDR2 YFSETQ come from the germline V gene.

The chain uses TRBV19 and TRBJ2-1; TRBD2 is a possible D gene (6 bases). The CDR3 contains 13 residues. Between the trimmed V and J ends, which lost 4 bases and 3 bases, there was a span of 7 bases. Germline V gene lookup returns CDR1 LNHDA and CDR2 SQIVND (reference sequence). CDR3 amino acids: CASSSGVYNEQFF. The CDR3 DNA sequence: TGTGCCAGTAGTAGCGGGGTCTACAATGAGCAGTTCTTC.

V and J are TRBV5-5 and TRBJ1-4; 11 bases map to TRBD1. CDR1 and CDR2 from the germline V gene are SGHKS and YYEKEE (reference sequence). The CDR3 is 15 residues long. V lost 1 base to trimming and J lost 8 bases; unmatched junction nucleotides: 4. The CDR3 DNA is TGTGCCAGCAGCTTGTCGGGGACAGGGGGAGAAAAACTGTTTTTT. This translates into CASSLSGTGGEKLFF. Complete variable domain (other parts from reference TRBV5-5 and TRBJ1-4): DAGVTQSPTHLIKTRGQQVTLRCSPISGHKSVSWYQQVLGQGPQFIFQYYEKEERGRGNFPDRFSARQFPNYSSELNVNALLLGDSALYLCASSLSGTGGEKLFFGSGTQLSVL.

The V gene is TRBV30, the J gene TRBJ2-7; tentative D call: TRBD1 (6 bases). Per germline, CDR1 GTSNPN and CDR2 SVGIG (reference sequence). Trimming removed 2 bases from V and 3 bases from J, with 11 bases in between. The CDR3 loop spans 13 amino acids. Written as DNA, the CDR3 is TGTGCCTGGAGTTGGGGACAAAACTACGAGCAGTACTTC. Amino acid sequence: CAWSWGQNYEQYF.

The gene calls are TRBV2 and TRBJ1-1; no clear D. CDR1 is SNHLY and CDR2 is FYNNEI in the germline V gene. With 5 bases removed from V and 1 base from J, the gap between germline ends came to 17 bases. The CDR3 covers 16 residues. The DNA of the CDR3 is TGTGCCAGCAGTCCAAGGGAGGGCATTCGGAACACTGAAGCTTTCTTT. It encodes CASSPREGIRNTEAFF.

This clone was observed once. This chain connects TRBV6-5 to TRBJ1-1; weak D call: TRBD1 (6 bases). The CDR3 runs 13 residues. Germline CDR1 MNHEY, CDR2 SVGAGI. Trimming cost V 6 bases and J 2 bases, with 10 bases left between them. CDR3 region: CASRNRDNTEAFF. The CDR3 nucleotides are TGTGCCAGCAGAAACAGGGATAACACTGAAGCTTTCTTT.

The V and J genes are TRBV5-6 and TRBJ1-2, with D tentatively TRBD1 (5 bases). Germline CDR1 and CDR2: SGHDT and YYEEEE. The V end was cut by 4 bases, the J end by 3 bases, with 16 bases between. CDR3 length equals 15 residues. CDR3 loop: CASSLDGGYDYGYTF. The CDR3 coding sequence is TGTGCCAGCAGCCTGGACGGGGGGTACGACTATGGCTACACCTTC.

The rearrangement uses TRBV2 and TRBJ2-1; the match to TRBD2 covers 14 bases. The CDR3 contains 15 residues. The V gene end was trimmed by 10 bases and the J gene end by 6 bases; junction bases not matched to a gene: 8. CDR1 SNHLY and CDR2 FYNNEI come from the germline V gene. As DNA, the CDR3 is TGTGCCATCTGGCCCGGGACTAGCGGGGGCAATGAGCAGTTCTTC. It yields the protein CAIWPGTSGGNEQFF.

The V call is TRBV6-1, the J call TRBJ2-1; D might be TRBD1 (6 bases). Germline V lookup: CDR1 MNHNS, CDR2 SASEGT. V was trimmed by 3 bases and J by 4 bases, leaving 16 bases between them. This CDR3 has 16 residues. CDR3 sequence reads: CASSERGLSWYNEQFF. The CDR3 DNA reads TGTGCCAGCAGTGAGAGGGGGTTGTCGTGGTACAATGAGCAGTTCTTC.

The V gene is TRBV28, the J gene TRBJ1-3; 8 bases are a match to TRBD1. Germline-derived CDR1 and CDR2 are MDHEN and SYDVKM. This CDR3 region has 16 residues. The ends lost 5 bases at V and 4 bases at J; junction bases unmatched: 10. The CDR3 coding sequence is TGTGCCAGCAGTCTAAGGCAGGGGGCAGGGGGAAACACCATATATTTT. Amino acids: CASSLRQGAGGNTIYF.

This chain joins TRBV4-1 and TRBJ1-1, with D possibly matching TRBD1 (6 bases). This CDR3 has 13 residues. In germline, CDR1 is MGHRA, CDR2 YSYEKL. Trimming took 3 bases from V and 4 from J, leaving 9 bases between them. CDR3 bases: TGCGCCAGCAGCCAGCACAGGGCCACTGAAGCTTTCTTT. Translated: CASSQHRATEAFF.

In DNA form, the CDR3 reads TGCGCCAGCCAGACTGAATCCTACGAGCAGTACTTC. The encoded protein is CASQTESYEQYF. The chain is built from TRBV5-1 and TRBJ2-7, with D unclear. CDR3 length: 12 residues. The V gene's germline CDR1 is SGHRS and CDR2 YFSETQ. Trimming removed 7 bases from V and 1 base from J, with 9 bases in between.

The chain recombines TRBV19 with TRBJ1-5; no firm D call. V dropped 7 bases and J dropped 0 bases, with 13 bases sitting between them. The CDR3 runs 15 residues. Germline V gene sequence: CDR1 LNHDA, CDR2 SQIVND (reference sequence). CDR3 protein: CASTPVGVSNQPQHF. The CDR3 DNA is TGTGCCAGTACCCCGGTCGGGGTTAGCAATCAGCCCCAGCATTTT.